This T cell receptor (beta chain) comes out of a study of blood T cells in healthy people across ages. CDR3 length: 15 amino acids. Germline V gives CDR1 SGHRS, CDR2 YFSETQ. For the second PCR, which ran for 7 to 11 cycles, a sample-barcoded 5' primer and a J-beta primer mix were used. MiXCR, applied by TCRdb to the 5' RACE reads, yields one record per CDR3 protein. The sample has roughly 1,700,000 distinct CDR3 sequences, roughly 27% seen once; the top ten hold 7.7%. This receptor was obtained from a young woman in good health. The chain has TRBV5-1 and TRBJ2-4, with TRBD1 identical over 9 bases. The J call is in doubt because the DNA end fits TRBJ2-7 better. Sequenced sample: blood. This chain's CDR3 is CASSLGGTGLREQYF. For the CDR3, the DNA is TGCGCCAGCAGCTTGGGAGGGACAGGGCTCCGCGAGCAGTACTTC.